This T cell receptor (beta chain) was sequenced in a study of Tregs in tolerant kidney transplant recipients. The overall study: Recipients received nonmyeloablative bone marrow transplants from related graft donors, with transient mixed chimerism. Points from the study as a whole: Biological reproducibility was not directly addressed, but technical replication error appeared minimal. The small number of patients limits these findings pending further validation.

As concerns this clone: The antigen is not known. The read ends 3 residues early relative to the CDR3; the germline J gene fills the gap.

Repertoires were generated with immunoSEQ multiplex PCR, while TCRdb's copy carries only in-frame clones and drops some. The data show under 40,000 clones, and the top ten clones hold about 15%. The CDR3 extends over 15 amino acids. The V and J ends lost 1 base and 3 bases, in that order; junction bases with no gene match: 3. CDR1 and CDR2 (germline): SEHNR, FQNEAQ (reference sequence). This receptor was obtained from a human donor who received a combined kidney and bone marrow transplant. This chain links TRBV7-9 with TRBJ2-5; 9 bases fit TRBD2. Sample: CD8+ T cells from blood, taken before the transplant. The CDR3 DNA, read in part, is TGTGCCAGCAGCTTAGAGGTAGCGGGAGAAGAGACC. Encoded protein: CASSLEVAGEET. The entire CDR3 protein reads CASSLEVAGEETQYF.